A selection of T cell receptor beta chains follows, all from one sample in a study of control samples from healthy donors and cancer patients. The assay was immunoSEQ multiplex PCR, and TCRdb's table has in-frame clones only and misses some. The sample comprises roughly 90,000 clones, around 82% of which are singletons, and around 9.5% rests with the top ten. Sequenced: blood. The receptor source for this set is an older woman in good health. The CDR3 runs from the conserved cysteine through the conserved F or W.

J gene: TRBJ1-4; V gene: TRBV7-8; CDR3 protein: CASSPTWKGLGEKLFF
J gene: TRBJ1-4; V gene: TRBV7-9; CDR3 protein: CASSSGQGWDEKLFF
J gene: TRBJ2-5; V gene: TRBV6-1; CDR3 protein: CASSETSGTRGSETQYF
J gene: TRBJ2-4; V gene: TRBV14; CDR3 protein: CASSHIPFRGADRSIQYF
J gene: TRBJ1-2; V gene: TRBV28; CDR3 protein: CASSDQGDWANGYTF
J gene: TRBJ2-2; V gene: TRBV6-4; CDR3 protein: CASRRSPGPGELFF
J gene: TRBJ2-7; V gene: TRBV11-2; CDR3 protein: CASSYSGSSYEQYF
J gene: TRBJ2-5; V gene: TRBV6-5; CDR3 protein: CASSRVRGRKETQYF
J gene: TRBJ2-5; V gene: TRBV5-1; CDR3 protein: CASSPGGSQETQYF
J gene: TRBJ1-2; V gene: TRBV7-2; CDR3 protein: CASSERTAYGYTF
J gene: TRBJ1-1; V gene: TRBV28; CDR3 protein: CASSGPNTEAFF
J gene: TRBJ2-3; V gene: TRBV12-3/TRBV12-4; CDR3 protein: CASSLLNTDTQYF
J gene: TRBJ2-5; V gene: TRBV4-1; CDR3 protein: CASSQGTTGVETFRVWRETQYF
J gene: TRBJ1-6; V gene: TRBV5-6; CDR3 protein: CASSPAVALGSPLHF
J gene: TRBJ2-5; V gene: TRBV10-3; CDR3 protein: CAISEPSGGRETQYF
J gene: TRBJ1-2; V gene: TRBV19; CDR3 protein: CASSTKGQGARGYTF
J gene: TRBJ1-6; V gene: TRBV5-6; CDR3 protein: CASSVGGLDRNSPLHF
J gene: TRBJ1-1; V gene: TRBV3-1/TRBV3-2; CDR3 protein: CASSQGGGGAGTEAFF
J gene: TRBJ2-7; V gene: TRBV7-2; CDR3 protein: CASSLRDRFYEQYF
J gene: TRBJ2-1; V gene: TRBV10-3; CDR3 protein: CAARQGTYNEQFF
J gene: TRBJ2-7; V gene: TRBV18; CDR3 protein: CASSPQGLTYEQYF
J gene: TRBJ2-3; V gene: TRBV13; CDR3 protein: CASSLAGRTDTQYF
J gene: TRBJ2-2; V gene: TRBV3-1/TRBV3-2; CDR3 protein: CASSRSGAGELFF
J gene: TRBJ1-1; V gene: TRBV5-6; CDR3 protein: CASSLQNTEAFF
J gene: TRBJ1-5; V gene: TRBV28; CDR3 protein: CASNLLTLSGQPQHF
J gene: TRBJ2-1; V gene: TRBV9; CDR3 protein: CASSVVGGTGGYNEQFF
J gene: TRBJ1-2; V gene: TRBV9; CDR3 protein: CASSVNQGRSDGYTF
J gene: TRBJ1-2; V gene: TRBV11-2; CDR3 protein: CASSSITGGGNYGYTF
J gene: TRBJ2-5; V gene: TRBV28; CDR3 protein: CASSSTRDREKETQYF
J gene: TRBJ1-4; V gene: TRBV5-1; CDR3 protein: CASSIQGDNEKLFF
J gene: TRBJ2-7; V gene: TRBV28; CDR3 protein: CASTSWGSGRDLYEQYF
J gene: TRBJ2-7; V gene: TRBV4-2; CDR3 protein: CASSQEGQGTSYEQYF
J gene: TRBJ1-4; V gene: TRBV4-2; CDR3 protein: CASSQKGTANEKLFF
J gene: TRBJ2-1; V gene: TRBV12-3/TRBV12-4; CDR3 protein: CASSPLTSNEQFF
J gene: TRBJ2-1; V gene: TRBV2; CDR3 protein: CASSEAERGGSGEQFF
J gene: TRBJ1-4; V gene: TRBV6-5; CDR3 protein: CASSYSMGSLREKLFF
J gene: TRBJ2-1; V gene: TRBV6-4; CDR3 protein: CASSDSDRLNNEQFF
J gene: TRBJ2-1; V gene: TRBV5-1; CDR3 protein: CASSLASSGRGNEQFF
J gene: TRBJ1-5; V gene: TRBV3-1/TRBV3-2; CDR3 protein: CASSHSRFNQPQHF
J gene: TRBJ2-2; V gene: TRBV6-2/TRBV6-3; CDR3 protein: CASSSNGLNTGELFF
J gene: TRBJ1-1; V gene: TRBV6-4; CDR3 protein: CASRPSRGSTEAFF
J gene: TRBJ1-1; V gene: TRBV7-9; CDR3 protein: CASSLVPPGGAFF
J gene: TRBJ2-7; V gene: TRBV6-4; CDR3 protein: CASSDGLAGGSYEQYF
J gene: TRBJ2-3; V gene: TRBV3-1/TRBV3-2; CDR3 protein: CASSQDSGLPRIDTQYF
J gene: TRBJ1-3; V gene: TRBV3-1/TRBV3-2; CDR3 protein: CASRQLGAGNTIYF
J gene: TRBJ1-4; V gene: TRBV7-9; CDR3 protein: CASSLSGTNEKLFF
J gene: TRBJ2-1; V gene: TRBV3-1/TRBV3-2; CDR3 protein: CASRPLRGGKYNEQFF
J gene: TRBJ2-4; V gene: TRBV15; CDR3 protein: CATSRRDTTAKNIQYF
J gene: TRBJ2-3; V gene: TRBV4-2; CDR3 protein: CASSHRAGGGTDTQYF
J gene: TRBJ1-1; V gene: TRBV18; CDR3 protein: CASSPQTGGGRNTEAFF
J gene: TRBJ1-1; V gene: TRBV6-5; CDR3 protein: CASSYWSQGDTEAFF
J gene: TRBJ2-3; V gene: TRBV11-2; CDR3 protein: CASSSSGGAGTQYF
J gene: TRBJ1-4; V gene: TRBV19; CDR3 protein: CARKSTGTDNEKLFF
J gene: TRBJ1-1; V gene: TRBV7-9; CDR3 protein: CASSSQGTEAFF
J gene: TRBJ1-5; V gene: TRBV12-3/TRBV12-4; CDR3 protein: CASRTGDQPQHF